The rows below give T cell receptor beta chains drawn from one sample of a study of T cell repertoires in cytomegalovirus infection. These TCRs are of unknown antigen specificity. From the reads, TCRdb called clonotypes with MiXCR, one entry per CDR3 protein. The profile shows nearly 700,000 distinct CDR3 sequences, about 30% of them singletons. Sequenced material: cultured PBMCs, taken from culture after CMV antigen stimulation. These receptor sequences come from a human donor in good health (CMV status not recorded). Some clones in this sample may be carry-over from other donors' samples. CDR3s include the opening cysteine and the closing phenylalanine or tryptophan. A D gene is named only where the DNA matches it firmly. Rows may omit the clone size; those that give it use once, few, many or a size class.

v_gene	d_gene	abundance	j_gene	CDR3aa	CDR3nt
TRBV7-6	TRBD1	.	TRBJ1-6	CASSAGQGPSPLHF	TGTGCCAGCAGCGCGGGACAGGGGCCTTCACCCCTCCACTTT
TRBV6-2/TRBV6-3	.	.	TRBJ1-1	CASSARLSEAFF	TGTGCCAGCAGCGCCCGTTTGTCTGAAGCTTTCTTT
TRBV7-2	.	.	TRBJ2-7	CASSLGLDRPYEQYF	TGTGCCAGCAGCTTAGGCTTGGACAGACCCTACGAGCAGTACTTC
TRBV20-1	TRBD1	.	TRBJ1-2	CSARDNYGQGAQGYTF	TGCAGTGCTAGAGATAATTACGGTCAGGGGGCTCAGGGCTACACCTTC
TRBV5-1	.	few	TRBJ2-7	CASSWTATASVYEQYF	TGCGCCAGCAGTTGGACAGCCACCGCGTCGGTCTACGAGCAGTACTTC
TRBV12-3/TRBV12-4	.	few	TRBJ2-1	CASGGPNEQFF	TGTGCCAGCGGAGGTCCCAATGAGCAGTTCTTC
TRBV7-2	.	many	TRBJ1-1	CASSSTGWTEAFF	TGTGCCAGCAGCTCTACAGGGTGGACTGAAGCTTTCTTT
TRBV7-6	.	.	TRBJ2-5	CASRNAGRETQYF	TGTGCCAGCAGAAACGCCGGGAGAGAGACCCAGTACTTC
TRBV7-8	.	few	TRBJ1-2	CASTPENSNYGYTF	TGTGCCAGCACCCCGGAAAACTCTAACTATGGCTACACCTTC
TRBV19	TRBD1	.	TRBJ1-2	CASRDRFGYTF	TGTGCCAGTAGGGACAGGTTTGGCTACACCTTC
TRBV6-1	TRBD2	.	TRBJ2-2	CASSYEASGSSDTGELFF	TGTGCCAGCAGTTATGAGGCTAGCGGATCCTCCGACACCGGGGAGCTGTTTTTT
TRBV10-3	.	few	TRBJ2-7	CAISGTTYEQYF	TGTGCCATCAGTGGGACAACCTACGAGCAGTACTTC
TRBV28	.	few	TRBJ2-3	CASSQGGNLDTQYF	TGTGCCAGCTCCCAGGGGGGTAACTTAGATACGCAGTATTTT
TRBV2	TRBD2	.	TRBJ2-1	CASSGERTSGSTLF	TGTGCCAGCAGTGGAGAAAGGACTAGCGGGAGTACGCTCTTC
TRBV11-1	TRBD2	.	TRBJ2-3	CASSYGTSGEQLTDTQYF	TGTGCCAGCAGCTACGGGACTAGCGGGGAGCAACTCACAGATACGCAGTATTTT
TRBV4-3	TRBD1	few	TRBJ2-5	CASSQGVGGPGVTQYF	TGCGCCAGCAGCCAAGGTGTAGGGGGCCCTGGGGTGACCCAGTACTTC
TRBV29-1	.	once	TRBJ2-1	CSVWAGIGWFF	TGCAGCGTTTGGGCGGGTATCGGTTGGTTCTTC
TRBV2	.	.	TRBJ2-7	CASGADEQYF	TGTGCCTCCGGGGCGGACGAGCAGTACTTC
TRBV12-3/TRBV12-4	.	.	TRBJ2-7	CASSLAGGQSYEQYF	TGTGCCAGCAGTTTAGCGGGGGGTCAGTCCTACGAGCAGTACTTC
TRBV6-2/TRBV6-3	TRBD2	few	TRBJ2-7	CASSRDYLHSYEQYF	TGTGCCAGCAGCCGGGACTACCTCCACTCCTACGAGCAGTACTTC
TRBV20-1	.	.	TRBJ1-4	CSTLQSQKLFF	TGCAGTACCCTCCAGTCGCAGAAACTGTTTTTT
TRBV4-3	.	.	TRBJ1-2	CASSQVPGPSGYTF	TGCGCCAGCAGCCAAGTCCCGGGACCGAGTGGCTACACCTTC
TRBV30	TRBD2	.	TRBJ2-5	CAWSAPIVRGQETQYF	TGTGCCTGGAGTGCCCCGATAGTGCGGGGGCAAGAGACCCAGTACTTC
TRBV20-1	TRBD2	.	TRBJ2-7	CSAGRLADLRPQYF	TGCAGTGCTGGCAGACTAGCGGATCTACGACCGCAGTACTTC
TRBV7-2	TRBD1	many	TRBJ1-1	CASSPRQGEIEAFF	TGTGCCAGCAGCCCCAGACAGGGGGAAATAGAAGCTTTCTTT
TRBV29-1	.	few	TRBJ2-1	CSVESWQNNEQFF	TGCAGCGTGGAAAGTTGGCAAAACAATGAGCAGTTCTTC
TRBV3-1	.	.	TRBJ2-1	CASSPDYTYNEQFF	TGTGCCAGCAGCCCAGACTATACCTACAATGAGCAGTTCTTC
TRBV20-1	.	.	TRBJ2-7	CSANSPGRSSYEQYF	TGCAGTGCCAACTCGCCGGGACGGAGCTCCTACGAGCAGTACTTC
TRBV7-8	TRBD1	few	TRBJ2-7	CASSQQGGEQYF	TGTGCCAGCAGCCAACAGGGGGGCGAGCAGTACTTC
TRBV7-6	TRBD1	.	TRBJ2-5	CASSLGGTGWTQETQYF	TGTGCCAGCAGCTTAGGAGGGACAGGATGGACACAAGAGACCCAGTACTTC
TRBV12-3/TRBV12-4	.	.	TRBJ2-7	CASSFGSWGSYEQYF	TGTGCCAGCAGTTTCGGGTCGTGGGGCTCTTACGAGCAGTACTTC
TRBV19	.	few	TRBJ1-2	CASSRTEYYGYTF	TGTGCCAGTAGTCGGACGGAGTACTATGGCTACACCTTC
TRBV20-1	TRBD1	.	TRBJ1-5	CSANYQGAGGNQPQHF	TGCAGTGCTAACTATCAGGGGGCAGGTGGCAATCAGCCCCAGCATTTT